The clone carrying this T cell receptor (beta chain) is a singleton in its sample. These data originate in a study of blood T cell repertoires in COVID-19. Germline CDR1 is MNHEY and CDR2 is SVGAGI. This CDR3 spans 15 amino acids. V lost 5 bases, J lost 7 bases, and 9 bases stayed unmatched. Assay: immunoSEQ multiplex PCR; the TCRdb copy retains only in-frame clones and omits some. This sample carries a few hundred thousand clones, roughly 85% of them seen once, and the ten largest clones take around 3.4%. The origin of this receptor is a young woman with acute or convalescent COVID-19. Material for sequencing was peripheral blood. The chain couples TRBV6-5 to TRBJ1-2; 11 bases map to TRBD1. For the CDR3, the DNA is TGTGCCAGCAGTAGACCGGGACAGGGGGAACGTGGCTACACCTTC. Protein product: CASSRPGQGERGYTF.